A selection of T cell receptor beta chains follows, all from one sample in a study of T cell responses to AZD1222 COVID-19 vaccine. Generated by immunoSEQ multiplex PCR, the TCRdb table keeps only in-frame clones and is missing some. This table has 150,000 to 170,000 clones, 86% appearing once. Material: peripheral blood, obtained on day 0 of MenACWY control vaccination. The receptors originated from an adult in good health. Each CDR3 is given with its conserved first and last residue. A D gene is named only where the DNA matches it firmly. Clone size, where shown, is once, few, many, or a class for clones that have expanded.

TRBJ1-1 . . TRBV2 TGTGCCAGCAGTGTGGGGTGGGAAGCTTTCTTT CASSVGWEAFF
TRBJ2-3 TRBD1 . TRBV7-7 TGTGCTAGCAGCTTTCTCCGACAGGGAGGCACAGATACGCAGTATTTT CASSFLRQGGTDTQYF
TRBJ2-2 TRBD2 . TRBV6-4 TGTGCCAGCAGACAAAGCCCGGGACTAGCTACCGGGGAGCTGTTTTTT CASRQSPGLATGELFF
TRBJ1-2 . . TRBV10-3 TGTGCCATCAGTGAAACCGGGTGGGGCTACACCTTC CAISETGWGYTF
TRBJ2-7 TRBD1 . TRBV9 TGTGCCAGCAGCGAGGGACAGGGGGCCGGGATGGAGCAGTACTTC CASSEGQGAGMEQYF
TRBJ1-1 TRBD1 . TRBV7-2 TGTGCCAGCAGCGCCCTGACAGGGGTTAACACTGAAGCTTTCTTT CASSALTGVNTEAFF
TRBJ1-5 TRBD1 few TRBV5-6 TGTGCCAGCAGCTTAAGTCTGGACAGGGGCGACCAGCCCCAGCATTTT CASSLSLDRGDQPQHF
TRBJ1-3 . . TRBV28 TGTGCCAGCAGTGTATTTCTAGGGGGATCTAATGGAAACACCATATATTTT CASSVFLGGSNGNTIYF
TRBJ1-5 TRBD1 once TRBV5-6 TGTGCCAGCAGCTGGGGACAGAGCACCCAGCCCCAGCATTTT CASSWGQSTQPQHF
TRBJ1-2 TRBD1 . TRBV28 TGTGCCAGCAGTGACAGGGGACGTTATGGCTACACCTTC CASSDRGRYGYTF
TRBJ1-6 TRBD1 . TRBV2 TGTGCCAGCAGTTTGGACAGGGCCAATTCACCCCTCCACTTT CASSLDRANSPLHF
TRBJ1-1 TRBD1 . TRBV27 TGTGCCAGCAGTTTGGGGACCACAGGGGAGACTGAAGCTTTCTTT CASSLGTTGETEAFF
TRBJ1-2 TRBD1 . TRBV7-2 TGTGCCAGCAGCCCCCTCGGTTGGGACAGCTATGGCTACACCTTC CASSPLGWDSYGYTF
TRBJ1-5 TRBD1 . TRBV4-1 TGCGCCAGCAGCAACGGACAGGGCGTAAGGAATCAGCCCCAGCATTTT CASSNGQGVRNQPQHF
TRBJ2-3 TRBD2 . TRBV27 TGTGCCAGCGGGCGGGAGAGGTTCACAGATACGCAGTATTTT CASGRERFTDTQYF
TRBJ1-1 TRBD1 . TRBV6-2/TRBV6-3 TGTGCCAGCAGCTTAAGGCCGGGACAGGGGGCATCGAACACTGAAGCTTTCTTT CASSLRPGQGASNTEAFF
TRBJ1-5 . . TRBV6-6 TGTGCCATCGGGCGAGGGAGTTGGGGCAATCAGCCCCAGCATTTT CAIGRGSWGNQPQHF
TRBJ1-1 . once TRBV6-1 TGTGCCAGCAGTGAACAGCCCAACACTGAAGCTTTCTTT CASSEQPNTEAFF
TRBJ1-1 TRBD1 . TRBV11-2 TGTGCCAGCAGCCGTCAGGGGGCCGGAACTGAAGCTTTCTTT CASSRQGAGTEAFF
TRBJ1-2 . . TRBV4-3 TGCGCCAGCAGCCACATCGGGGGGTTCCGGGGCTACACCTTC CASSHIGGFRGYTF
TRBJ1-2 . few TRBV7-9 TGTGCCAGCAGCTTACGACTTTCCGATGGCTACACCTTC CASSLRLSDGYTF
TRBJ2-1 . . TRBV19 TGTGCCAGTAGTTATGACGGGGCGGATTTGTATGAGCAGTTCTTC CASSYDGADLYEQFF
TRBJ1-2 . . TRBV28 TGTGCCAGCAGCACCCCGGGGGCTCCTTATGGCTACACCTTC CASSTPGAPYGYTF
TRBJ2-5 . . TRBV10-3 TGTGCCATCAGTGGAGTACCTGGGACAGAGACCCAGTACTTC CAISGVPGTETQYF
TRBJ1-1 . . TRBV5-1 TGCGCCAGCAGTAGCCCCAGCCAGGGCTCTGTGGTCGGAGCTTTCTTT CASSSPSQGSVVGAFF
TRBJ1-2 TRBD1 few TRBV5-4 TGTGCCAGCAGCTTGCTGCAGGGGGGTCGCTTGGATGGCTACACCTTC CASSLLQGGRLDGYTF
TRBJ1-2 . . TRBV19 TGTGCCAGTAGAATAGGGCCCGGCCAAAACTATGGCTACACCTTC CASRIGPGQNYGYTF
TRBJ2-2 . . TRBV12-3/TRBV12-4 TGTGCCAGCAGTCCCTACAGGACCGGGGAGCTGTTTTTT CASSPYRTGELFF
TRBJ1-2 . . TRBV4-1 TGCGCCAGCAGCCAACGGGGCAACTATGGCTACACCTTC CASSQRGNYGYTF
TRBJ1-3 . . TRBV9 TGTGCCAGCAGCGTAGGTCCGGCTGGCTCTGGAAACACCATATATTTT CASSVGPAGSGNTIYF
TRBJ2-7 TRBD1 . TRBV28 TGTGCCAGCAGTTTGCCCCTACGGACAGGGAAGTACGAGCAGTACTTC CASSLPLRTGKYEQYF
TRBJ1-2 TRBD1 . TRBV29-1 TGCAGCGCCGAGACAGGGGACGGCTATGGCTACACCTTC CSAETGDGYGYTF
TRBJ2-1 . . TRBV12-5 TGTGCTAGTGGTTTCTTACCCGATGGAAGTGGGCATACTGCGAATGAGCAGTTCTTC CASGFLPDGSGHTANEQFF
TRBJ2-1 TRBD2 once TRBV24-1 TGTGCCACCAGCCCCCTCGCGAGCGGGAGCATCGATGAGCAGTTCTTC CATSPLASGSIDEQFF
TRBJ2-6 . few TRBV10-3 TGTGCCATCAATCGATCTGGGGCCAACGTCCTGACTTTC CAINRSGANVLTF
TRBJ1-2 . . TRBV12-3/TRBV12-4 TGTGCCAGCAGATACCGCCCAACCGATGGCTACACCTTC CASRYRPTDGYTF
TRBJ1-4 . . TRBV5-1 TGCGCCAGCAGCTTGGTGGCAGGGTTAGGCGAAAAACTGTTTTTT CASSLVAGLGEKLFF
TRBJ1-1 . . TRBV7-8 TGTGCCAGCAGCTTAACGGGGGGCACTGAAGCTTTCTTT CASSLTGGTEAFF
TRBJ1-2 TRBD1 . TRBV6-5 TGTGCCAGCAGTTCAAACAGGGGAGTCTATGGCTACACCTTC CASSSNRGVYGYTF
TRBJ2-7 . . TRBV10-3 TGTGCCATCAGAGACCCCGGGACGGTACTATGGGAGCAGTACTTC CAIRDPGTVLWEQYF
TRBJ2-7 TRBD2 once TRBV27 TGTGCCACCTCCCAGAGGCTAGCGGGAGGCGAGCAGTACTTC CATSQRLAGGEQYF
TRBJ2-5 . . TRBV2 TGTGCCAGCAGTGAACGTGTGGCCCAGTACTTC CASSERVAQYF
TRBJ2-1 TRBD2 . TRBV18 TGTGCCAGCTCGTTCCCGGGACTAGCGGGGTTCTTC CASSFPGLAGFF
TRBJ2-3 TRBD1 . TRBV5-1 TGCGCCAGCAGCCCCGGACAGGGCACAGATACGCAGTATTTT CASSPGQGTDTQYF
TRBJ1-6 . . TRBV7-8 TGTGCCAGCAGCCGGGAACCCTCACCCCTCCACTTT CASSREPSPLHF
TRBJ1-1 . . TRBV4-2 TGTGCCAGCAGCCGAGTGGACCTGGTGATGAACACTGAAGCTTTCTTT CASSRVDLVMNTEAFF
TRBJ2-2 . . TRBV5-1 TGCGCCAGCAGCTCGTACAGGGAGATCACCGGGGAGCTGTTTTTT CASSSYREITGELFF
TRBJ2-7 TRBD2 . TRBV9 TGTGCCAGCAGCGTAGGGGGACTAGCGCTCTACGAGCAGTACTTC CASSVGGLALYEQYF
TRBJ1-2 TRBD1 . TRBV19 TGTGCCAGTAGTCAACAGGGGGCTTGGGGCTACACCTTC CASSQQGAWGYTF
TRBJ2-2 TRBD1 . TRBV19 TGTGCCACTTCGGACAGGGGGCTCACCGGGGAGCTGTTTTTT CATSDRGLTGELFF